This TCR beta chain appears in the sequencing data of a study of T cells after yellow fever vaccination (dated by TCRdb to the late 2010s). About the investigation overall: Libraries from fractions with low cell numbers were prepared with the SMART-Seq v4 Ultra Low Input RNA kit. To follow T-cell clones before and after both primary and booster YFV17D yellow fever vaccination, bulk TCR alpha and beta repertoires underwent longitudinal sequencing. Two healthy male donors, one aged 18 to 29 and one aged 30 to 39 years, were included in the cohort. Blood samples were taken at several timepoints before and after primary and secondary immunization, and bulk PBMC replicates and cell subsets were isolated. General conclusions and limits of the study: The secondary T-cell response was weaker than the primary response but faster, peaking on day 5 instead of day 15. A small fraction of clonotypes showed up in both the CD4 and CD8 compartments, probably as a result of convergent recombination. Because abundant contaminating clonotypes from the bulk population could be contained in FACS-sorted repertoires, computational filtering was required. Most clones expanded after primary vaccination were re-detected after the booster (almost 97% of CD4 and about nine tenths of CD8), suggesting broad memory maintenance. The study included only a couple of donors, which limits how far the findings can be generalized.

In light of the paper, this sample's treatment or condition label describes: live attenuated yellow fever vaccine strain. At each blood-draw timepoint, two biological replicates of bulk PBMCs were collected. A standard Ficoll-Paque protocol was used to isolate PBMCs from peripheral blood. RNA was extracted with TriZol from bulk PBMCs, CD4 and CD8 fractions, and dextramer-positive and dextramer-negative fractions. The germline V gene specifies SGHDN as CDR1 and FVKESK as CDR2. The CDR3 covers 18 residues, taking in both the cysteine and the phenylalanine. Only the CDR3 DNA stays, 54 bases, in frame from base 1. V is shortened by 2 bases, J by 12 bases, and the region joining them spans 26 bases. TCR cDNA was synthesized by 5'RACE template switching, which introduced a universal primer site and unique molecular identifiers. Priming of cDNA synthesis was performed from both the TCR alpha and TCR beta constant segments. Library amplification used two PCR steps, and the second PCR step added sample barcodes and sequencing adapters. Sequencing of libraries was performed on Illumina HiSeq 2500 (2x100 bp) or NovaSeq (2x150 bp). The authors processed their data as follows. Reads were demultiplexed and collapsed into UMI consensus sequences with MIGEC, and V(D)J alignment was performed with MiXCR. Vaccine-responding clonotypes were defined with edgeR using replicate PBMC samples, requiring FDR below 0.01 and a log2 fold change above 5 up to day 15. Each bulk clonotype received a CD4 or CD8 identity based on whether the sequenced CD4 or CD8 repertoire contained that clonotype at higher abundance. The public sequencing data were trimmed at Q25 with fastp and processed into clonotypes with MiXCR by TCRdb, which kept only in-frame beta chains. Rows matching on CDR3 protein sequence are summarized as one entry with the most common DNA and genes. The V and J calls come from TCRdb's annotation, not from the publication. Within this sample are 450,000 to 600,000 distinct CDR3 sequences, with 13% of them counted one time only. The ten largest make up about 14% of the sample.

A remark on this clonotype: What this receptor recognizes is not known. Within one base of it there is no much larger clone, and no base qualities were kept.

The TCR sequence derives from a young man who received the YFV17D yellow fever vaccine. The chain couples TRBV14 to TRBJ1-6, with the D gene not confidently named. The sequences come from PBMCs, collected on the day of the yellow fever booster vaccination. The CDR3 sequence is CASSQRRRNSLSLGPLHF. At the DNA level, the sequence is TGTGCCAGCAGCCAACGACGAAGGAACAGTTTAAGTTTAGGACCCCTCCACTTT. Supplemented by the reference TRBV14 and TRBJ1-6 proteins around the CDR3, the complete variable domain is EAGVTQFPSHSVIEKGQTVTLRCDPISGHDNLYWYRRVMGKEIKFLLHFVKESKQDESGMPNNRFLAERTGGTYSTLKVQPAELEDSGVYFCASSQRRRNSLSLGPLHFGNGTRLTVT.